Presented here are 4 T cell receptor beta chains from one specimen sequenced in a study of CD8+ T cells in alopecia areata. As the sequencing template, cDNA was produced by extracting RNA and reverse transcribing it. The repertoire was sequenced with immunoSEQ multiplex PCR; TCRdb's copy has only in-frame clones and lacks some. Counted here are 90,000 to 150,000 clones, less than 45% occurring once; the ten biggest clones make up approximately 2.8%. The sequenced sample was CD4+ T cells sorted from blood. Receptors were obtained from a human donor with alopecia areata.

The J gene is TRBJ1-4, the V gene TRBV29-1, with 7 bases fitting TRBD1. This CDR3 region has 12 residues. CDR1 and CDR2 (germline): SQVTM, ANQGSEA. J was trimmed by 8 bases and V by 3 bases; bases with no gene match: 3. This chain's CDR3 is CSVEGQKEKLFF. The CDR3 DNA follows: TGCAGCGTTGAGGGACAGAAAGAAAAACTGTTTTTT. Drawing the rest from reference TRBV29-1 and TRBJ1-4, the complete variable domain is SAVISQKPSRDICQRGTSLTIQCQVDSQVTMMFWYRQQPGQSLTLIATANQGSEATYESGFVIDKFPISRPNLTFSTLTVSNMSPEDSSIYLCSVEGQKEKLFFGSGTQLSVL.

This clone was detected a few times. The CDR3 here is CASSLVERDTGELFF. CDR3 sequence (DNA): TGCGCCAGCAGCTTGGTCGAAAGAGACACCGGGGAGCTGTTTTTT. The chain has TRBV5-1 and TRBJ2-2; D remains unclear. CDR1 is SGHRS and CDR2 is YFSETQ in the germline V gene. V shed 0 bases and J shed 3 bases, with 9 bases lying between them. CDR3 length: 15 amino acids.

A note on this clone: Other DNA sequences from this sample encode an identical CDR3 as well. V and J are TRBV29-1 and TRBJ1-1, with D perhaps TRBD1 (6 bases). Germline loops: CDR1 SQVTM, CDR2 ANQGSEA. Trimming left V 3 bases short and J 0 bases short, with 8 bases between. The CDR3 is made up of 13 amino acids. CDR3 nucleotides: TGCAGCGTTGAGAGGGGGGTGAACACTGAAGCTTTCTTT. Its protein product is CSVERGVNTEAFF. The full variable domain, with the rest looked up from reference TRBV29-1 and TRBJ1-1, is SAVISQKPSRDICQRGTSLTIQCQVDSQVTMMFWYRQQPGQSLTLIATANQGSEATYESGFVIDKFPISRPNLTFSTLTVSNMSPEDSSIYLCSVERGVNTEAFFGQGTRLTVV.

The V call is TRBV30, the J call TRBJ2-6; 9 nucleotides agree with TRBD2. V gave up 0 bases and J gave up 2 bases; unmatched junction bases: 2. The CDR3 is made up of 16 amino acids. The germline CDR1 and CDR2 sequences are GTSNPN and SVGIG (reference sequence). The CDR3 sequence is CAWSVRLAAGANVLTF. The CDR3 coding sequence is TGTGCCTGGAGTGTACGACTAGCGGCTGGGGCCAACGTCCTGACTTTC.